A selection of T cell receptor beta chains follows, all from one sample in a study of T cells in Graves' hyperthyroidism and ophthalmopathy. Each CDR3 protein gets one entry after TCRdb re-called the multiplex PCR reads with MiXCR. This table holds hundreds of thousands of distinct CDR3 sequences, around 13% found once. Sample: blood. These receptors came from a woman aged 18-30 years with Graves' hyperthyroidism. The CDR3 runs from the conserved cysteine through the conserved F or W. Each record gives: V gene, D gene, J gene, clone size, CDR3 protein, CDR3 DNA. A D gene is named only where the DNA matches it firmly. The size entry is marked missing in some rows and otherwise reads once, few, many or a size class.

TRBV2,-,TRBJ1-4,many,CASKEVESRRGSTNEKLFF,TGTGCCAGCAAAGAGGTGGAAAGCCGGCGGGGGTCAACTAATGAAAAACTGTTTTTT
TRBV7-8,-,TRBJ2-1,many,CASSLDGRAAQPSYNEQFF,TGTGCCAGCAGCTTAGACGGGCGGGCAGCTCAACCCTCCTACAATGAGCAGTTCTTC
TRBV13,-,TRBJ2-7,many,CASSFRGVYEQYF,TGTGCCAGCAGCTTCAGAGGTGTCTACGAGCAGTACTTC
TRBV20-1,-,TRBJ2-1,many,CSAPGTYLYNEQFF,TGCAGTGCCCCAGGGACTTATCTATACAATGAGCAGTTCTTC
TRBV4-1,TRBD2,TRBJ2-2,few,CASSQLSGRTRNTGELFF,TGCGCCAGCAGCCAGCTTAGCGGGCGCACCAGGAACACCGGGGAGCTGTTTTTT
TRBV5-6,-,TRBJ2-2,many,CASSGGWAVTNTGELFF,TGTGCCAGCAGCGGAGGGTGGGCAGTGACGAACACCGGGGAGCTGTTTTTT
TRBV28,TRBD1,TRBJ1-5,-,CASREGGIETQHF,TGTGCCAGCAGGGAAGGGGGCATCGAGACCCAGCATTTT
TRBV11-2,TRBD1,TRBJ1-1,once,CASSLDRTGENTEAFF,TGTGCCAGCAGCTTAGATCGCACAGGGGAGAACACTGAAGCTTTCTTT
TRBV6-1,-,TRBJ2-1,few,CASSQPQAYTYNEQFF,TGTGCCAGCAGCCAGCCCCAGGCATATACTTACAATGAGCAGTTCTTC
TRBV7-2,-,TRBJ1-1,-,CASSPLGAGKNTEAFF,TGTGCCAGCAGCCCGCTCGGGGCAGGGAAAAACACTGAAGCTTTCTTT
TRBV7-7,-,TRBJ1-1,-,CASSPQKGGGAFF,TGTGCTAGCAGCCCACAGAAGGGCGGCGGAGCTTTCTTT
TRBV28,-,TRBJ1-2,many,CATQFPAALWGYTF,TGTGCCACCCAGTTCCCGGCAGCCCTGTGGGGCTACACCTTC
TRBV7-9,TRBD1,TRBJ2-1,-,CASSLTGAFYNEQFF,TGTGCCAGCAGCCTGACAGGGGCCTTTTACAATGAGCAGTTCTTC
TRBV30,TRBD1,TRBJ1-2,-,CAWRGTGDGYTF,TGTGCCTGGAGGGGGACAGGGGATGGCTACACCTTC
TRBV7-2,-,TRBJ2-3,many,CASSVAGRGTDTQYF,TGTGCCAGCTCCGTTGCGGGGCGAGGGACAGATACGCAGTATTTT
TRBV5-1,-,TRBJ2-5,-,CASRVTGSVQETQYF,TGCGCCAGCAGGGTGACAGGCTCCGTTCAAGAGACCCAGTACTTC
TRBV28,-,TRBJ2-2,many,CASTRGWDTNTGELFF,TGTGCCAGCACGCGGGGTTGGGACACGAACACCGGGGAGCTGTTTTTT
TRBV6-1,TRBD1,TRBJ1-3,-,CASSEAGQGAFGNTIYF,TGTGCCAGCAGTGAAGCGGGACAGGGGGCTTTTGGAAACACCATATATTTT
TRBV10-3,TRBD2,TRBJ2-7,many,CANAVGGAGGEQYF,TGTGCCAACGCCGTTGGGGGGGCGGGAGGCGAGCAGTACTTC
TRBV7-9,-,TRBJ1-2,-,CASRPSGGYTF,TGTGCCAGCAGGCCAAGCGGTGGCTACACCTTC
TRBV12-3/TRBV12-4,-,TRBJ1-1,few,CASSLEVARGNTEAFF,TGTGCCAGCAGTTTAGAGGTTGCCAGGGGTAACACTGAAGCTTTCTTT
TRBV6-2/TRBV6-3,TRBD1,TRBJ2-7,many,CASSYSAGTGKVGLYEQYF,TGTGCCAGCAGTTACTCGGCCGGGACAGGAAAGGTGGGCCTCTACGAGCAGTACTTC
TRBV4-1,-,TRBJ2-6,many,CASSQWAGANVLTF,TGCGCCAGCAGCCAATGGGCAGGGGCCAACGTCCTGACTTTC
TRBV7-3,-,TRBJ2-1,many,CASSFLVGAGNEQFF,TGTGCCAGCAGCTTTCTTGTGGGGGCGGGGAATGAGCAGTTCTTC
TRBV10-3,TRBD1,TRBJ1-3,-,CAISLVGTGSGNTIYF,TGTGCCATCAGTTTGGTCGGGACAGGGTCTGGAAACACCATATATTTT
TRBV6-1,-,TRBJ1-3,many,CASRDDLSYTIYF,TGTGCCAGTCGGGACGACTTGAGCTACACCATATATTTT
TRBV28,-,TRBJ1-3,many,CAIARAQAGNTIYF,TGTGCCATCGCGCGGGCGCAGGCTGGAAACACCATATATTTT
TRBV19,TRBD1,TRBJ2-3,few,CASSSPGTGSTDTQYF,TGTGCCAGTAGTAGCCCCGGGACAGGTAGCACAGATACGCAGTATTTT
TRBV28,-,TRBJ1-5,many,CASSKGGWGARQPQHF,TGTGCCAGCAGTAAGGGAGGGTGGGGGGCGCGTCAGCCCCAGCATTTT
TRBV2,-,TRBJ2-3,many,CASSGASLPTDTQYF,TGTGCCAGCAGTGGGGCTTCCCTCCCCACAGATACGCAGTATTTT
TRBV24-1,TRBD1,TRBJ2-2,many,CATSDYRGWNTGELFF,TGTGCCACCAGTGATTACAGGGGGTGGAACACCGGGGAGCTGTTTTTT
TRBV27,-,TRBJ1-1,few,CASSHSSTEAFF,TGTGCCAGCAGCCACTCGAGCACTGAAGCTTTCTTT
TRBV9,-,TRBJ2-2,-,CASSVGGGLTGELFF,TGTGCCAGCAGCGTAGGGGGGGGCCTGACCGGGGAGCTGTTTTTT
TRBV18,-,TRBJ1-2,-,CASSPVGDGYTF,TGTGCCAGCTCACCAGTAGGCGATGGCTACACCTTC
TRBV28,-,TRBJ1-2,-,CASSFVGFGYTF,TGTGCCAGCAGTTTTGTGGGATTCGGCTACACCTTC
TRBV19,-,TRBJ1-6,few,CASSVLQRKNSPLHF,TGTGCCAGTAGTGTACTACAACGGAAAAATTCACCCCTCCACTTT
TRBV5-1,TRBD2,TRBJ2-1,many,CASSSPGASGGARMAYNEQFF,TGCGCCAGCAGCTCCCCCGGGGCTAGCGGGGGGGCCCGTATGGCCTACAATGAGCAGTTCTTC
TRBV14,-,TRBJ1-2,few,CASSSQTVEGYTF,TGTGCCAGCAGCTCCCAGACAGTCGAGGGCTACACCTTC
TRBV28,-,TRBJ2-7,many,CASSLWAPGSYEQYF,TGTGCCAGCAGTTTATGGGCTCCCGGGAGCTACGAGCAGTACTTC
TRBV20-1,TRBD1,TRBJ1-1,many,CSARAGGSGQGIMNTEAFF,TGCAGTGCTAGAGCTGGGGGCTCCGGACAGGGGATAATGAACACTGAAGCTTTCTTT
TRBV20-1,-,TRBJ2-5,-,CSARPVQETQYF,TGCAGTGCTAGGCCTGTACAAGAGACCCAGTACTTC
TRBV20-1,-,TRBJ1-2,-,CSARMDGAGGYTF,TGCAGTGCTAGGATGGACGGAGCGGGTGGCTACACCTTC
TRBV3-1,-,TRBJ1-4,few,CASSQERAGPVRKLFF,TGTGCCAGCAGCCAAGAAAGGGCAGGCCCCGTAAGAAAACTGTTTTTT
TRBV4-2,-,TRBJ2-7,few,CASSQVIGHTLYEQYF,TGTGCCAGCAGCCAAGTTATAGGGCATACCTTATACGAGCAGTACTTC
TRBV20-1,TRBD2,TRBJ2-3,few,CSGLADPTDTQYF,TGCAGCGGGCTAGCGGACCCTACAGATACGCAGTATTTT
TRBV27,-,TRBJ2-2,many,CASSSHTGELFF,TGTGCCAGCAGTTCGCACACCGGGGAGCTGTTTTTT
TRBV20-1,-,TRBJ1-3,few,CSAAEGASGNTIYF,TGCAGTGCTGCTGAGGGAGCTTCTGGAAACACCATATATTTT
TRBV2,TRBD2,TRBJ2-3,many,CARSGTSGTDTQYF,TGTGCCAGATCCGGGACTAGCGGCACAGATACGCAGTATTTT
TRBV18,TRBD2,TRBJ2-7,-,CASSLRREPGTISYEQYF,TGTGCCAGCTCACTTAGAAGGGAGCCCGGGACTATTTCTTACGAGCAGTACTTC
TRBV5-1,-,TRBJ2-2,many,CASSLLDSNTGELFF,TGCGCCAGCAGCTTGCTAGATTCGAACACCGGGGAGCTGTTTTTT
TRBV29-1,-,TRBJ2-3,many,CSVVGVDTQYF,TGCAGCGTTGTAGGGGTCGATACGCAGTATTTT
TRBV11-2,TRBD2,TRBJ2-4,-,CASSLVGGRSNIQYF,TGTGCCAGCAGCTTAGTGGGCGGGAGGTCAAACATTCAGTACTTC
TRBV29-1,TRBD2,TRBJ2-7,few,CSVVGASGGQSSYEQYF,TGCAGCGTTGTTGGGGCTAGCGGGGGGCAGAGCTCCTACGAGCAGTACTTC
TRBV29-1,-,TRBJ2-1,once,CSVGLMSSRKALFF,TGCAGCGTTGGTCTAATGTCTAGCAGGAAGGCCTTGTTCTTC
TRBV28,TRBD2,TRBJ2-2,few,CASRRLAGGGNTGELFF,TGTGCCAGCAGACGACTAGCGGGGGGGGGGAACACCGGGGAGCTGTTTTTT